This entry lists 18 T cell receptor beta chains sequenced from one sample in a study of T cell changes during pregnancy in multiple sclerosis. Sequencing was performed with immunoSEQ multiplex PCR; in TCRdb, only in-frame clones are kept and a portion is missing. The sample lists some 48,000 clones, over 75% seen once, with roughly 8% in the top ten. Material: CD8+ T cells from peripheral blood mononuclear cells, obtained in the second trimester of pregnancy. Receptor source: a female donor with multiple sclerosis, enrolled in a pregnancy study.

The table lists this clone with a few counts. The CDR3 sequence is CASSQGREGTDTQYF. The DNA of the CDR3 is TGTGCCAGCAGCCAAGGGAGGGAAGGAACAGATACGCAGTATTTT. The V call is TRBV4-2, the J call TRBJ2-3; possible D gene TRBD2, 6 bases. The germline CDR1 and CDR2 sequences are LGHNA and YNFKEQ. The CDR3 is 15 residues long. The V gene lost 1 base and the J gene lost 3 bases, with 11 bases spanning the gap.

This clone was observed a single time. The chain is built from TRBV4-1 and TRBJ2-5, with 7 bases aligning to TRBD1. The CDR3 is made up of 17 amino acids. V gave up 4 bases and J gave up 5 bases; unmatched junction bases: 16. Germline CDR1 MGHRA, CDR2 YSYEKL. As DNA, the CDR3 is TGCGCCAGCAGCCGAGTCCCCCCCCAGGGGGTGGGGGAGACCCAGTACTTC. Translating gives CASSRVPPQGVGETQYF.

The J gene is TRBJ1-6, the V gene TRBV4-1; perhaps TRBD1 as D (5 bases). There are 17 residues in the CDR3. CDR1 and CDR2 from the germline V gene are MGHRA and YSYEKL. V gave up 0 bases and J gave up 8 bases, with 17 bases separating them. CDR3 residues: CASSQDHGQGGDSPLHF. The CDR3 bases are TGCGCCAGCAGCCAAGATCATGGTCAGGGAGGCGATTCACCCCTCCACTTT.

The J gene is TRBJ1-2, the V gene TRBV27; no reliable D call. This CDR3 has 11 residues. CDR1 MNHEY and CDR2 SMNVEV come from the germline V gene (reference sequence). Trimming pared 9 bases from V and 8 bases from J, leaving 13 bases between. Written as DNA, the CDR3 is TGTGCCAGTACCTCTACAGACGGCTACACCTTC. Protein: CASTSTDGYTF.

V and J are TRBV14 and TRBJ2-3; 7 nucleotides line up with TRBD1. The CDR3 has 15 residues. J gave up 6 bases and V 2 bases, and 8 bases lay outside the gene matches. CDR1 SGHDN and CDR2 FVKESK come from the germline V gene. DNA of the CDR3: TGTGCCAGCAGCCAACTTCGACAGGGTCGGGATACGCAGTATTTT. This sequence encodes CASSQLRQGRDTQYF.

The chain carries TRBV6-1 and TRBJ1-1; 7 positions agree with TRBD1. V shed 3 bases, J shed 5 bases, and the junction held 0 bases outside the gene matches. There are 12 residues in the CDR3. Per germline, CDR1 MNHNS and CDR2 SASEGT. CDR3 sequence: CASSETGTEAFF. The DNA for the CDR3 is TGTGCCAGCAGTGAGACAGGGACTGAAGCTTTCTTT.

This chain uses TRBV13 with TRBJ2-3, with D unclear. V dropped 3 bases and J dropped 6 bases, with 13 bases sitting between them. This CDR3 has 14 amino acids. CDR1 and CDR2 from the germline V gene are PRHDT and FYEKMQ (reference sequence). The CDR3 DNA is TGTGCCAGCAGCTTGGGCATAATAGGCGATACGCAGTATTTT. Protein product: CASSLGIIGDTQYF. Supplemented by reference TRBV13 and TRBJ2-3, the full variable domain reads AAGVIQSPRHLIKEKRETATLKCYPIPRHDTVYWYQQGPGQDPQFLISFYEKMQSDKGSIPDRFSAQQFSDYHSELNMSSLELGDSALYFCASSLGIIGDTQYFGPGTRLTVL.

CDR3 sequence: CASSYHDRGGYEQYF. CDR3 sequence (DNA): TGTGCCAGCAGCTACCATGACAGGGGCGGCTACGAGCAGTACTTC. This rearrangement joins TRBV27 to TRBJ2-7; TRBD1 matches at 8 bases. Germline lookup yields CDR1 MNHEY and CDR2 SMNVEV (reference sequence). The CDR3 runs to 15 residues. Trimming removed 6 bases from V and 3 bases from J; junction bases left unmatched: 10.

Only one count was recorded for this clone. The V and J genes are TRBV5-4 and TRBJ2-1, with D tentatively TRBD2 (5 bases). From germline, CDR1 is SGHNT and CDR2 YYREEE (reference sequence). The CDR3 is 13 amino acids. V was cut by 3 bases and J by 10 bases, with 14 bases left in between. The CDR3 DNA reads as TGTGCCAGCAGCTCTACTAGGACGGACGAGCAGTTCTTC. Protein product: CASSSTRTDEQFF.

This chain links TRBV6-1 with TRBJ1-2, with D possibly TRBD1 on 6 matching bases. V was trimmed by 2 bases and J by 3 bases, leaving 13 bases between them. The CDR3 totals 15 residues. The V gene's germline CDR1 is MNHNS and CDR2 SASEGT. The CDR3 protein is CASSEPGHGDYGYTF. DNA for the CDR3: TGTGCCAGCAGTGAACCGGGACATGGGGACTATGGCTACACCTTC.

The chain combines TRBV13 with TRBJ2-1, with 9 bases lining up with TRBD1. Germline V gene lookup returns CDR1 PRHDT and CDR2 FYEKMQ (reference sequence). The V gene end was trimmed by 1 base and the J gene end by 5 bases; junction bases not matched to a gene: 9. There are 17 residues in the CDR3. This CDR3 reads CASSLVGTGSADNEQFF. The CDR3 DNA is TGTGCCAGCAGCTTAGTTGGGACAGGGTCGGCTGACAATGAGCAGTTCTTC.

This chain connects TRBV13 to TRBJ1-1; no clear D gene. Between the trimmed V and J ends, which lost 5 bases and 0 bases, there was a span of 4 bases. The CDR3 spans 12 residues. Germline CDR1 is PRHDT and CDR2 is FYEKMQ (reference sequence). CDR3 region: CASSEMNTEAFF. DNA of the CDR3: TGTGCCAGCAGCGAGATGAACACTGAAGCTTTCTTT.

The chain combines TRBV7-9 with TRBJ2-1; 9 positions agree with TRBD1. Germline V CDR1 and CDR2: SEHNR, FQNEAQ (reference sequence). The CDR3 has 17 amino acids. The ends lost 4 bases at V and 2 bases at J; junction bases unmatched: 9. The CDR3 protein is CASSSWGTGNTYNEQFF. The CDR3, as DNA: TGTGCCAGCAGCTCGTGGGGGACAGGGAATACCTACAATGAGCAGTTCTTC.

This chain joins TRBV2 and TRBJ2-1; D gene ambiguous. The V end lost 7 bases, the J end lost 1 base, and 11 bases lay between the germline ends. Germline-derived CDR1 and CDR2 are SNHLY and FYNNEI. The CDR3 consists of 14 residues. CDR3 residues: CASTPPTSYNEQFF. Written as DNA, the CDR3 is TGTGCCAGCACGCCCCCAACTTCCTACAATGAGCAGTTCTTC.

J is TRBJ1-1 and V is TRBV7-9; 7 bases agree with TRBD1. From germline, CDR1 is SEHNR and CDR2 FQNEAQ (reference sequence). The CDR3 is 12 residues long. The junction had 6 bases not matched to a gene; V was cut back by 3 bases and J by 11 bases. The CDR3 nucleotides read TGTGCCAGCAGCTTTTCCTCGACAGGGGCTTTCTTT. It is translated as CASSFSSTGAFF.

The chain carries TRBV13 and TRBJ1-1; 7 bases are a match to TRBD1. This CDR3 comprises 13 residues. In germline, CDR1 is PRHDT, CDR2 FYEKMQ (reference sequence). V shed 6 bases and J 5 bases; nucleotides not matched to a gene: 6. The DNA of the CDR3 is TGTGCCAGCAGTCAGGGGGTCGTAACTGAAGCTTTCTTT. Its translation: CASSQGVVTEAFF. The full variable domain, completed using reference TRBV13 and TRBJ1-1, is AAGVIQSPRHLIKEKRETATLKCYPIPRHDTVYWYQQGPGQDPQFLISFYEKMQSDKGSIPDRFSAQQFSDYHSELNMSSLELGDSALYFCASSQGVVTEAFFGQGTRLTVV.

V usage is TRBV23-1 and J usage is TRBJ2-5; D possibly corresponds to TRBD1 (6 bases). TRBV23-1 is noted as an ORF with a role that remains uncertain. Trimming left V 0 bases short and J 5 bases short, with 19 bases between. The CDR3 has 17 amino acids. CDR3 protein: CASSQSNRARGRETQYF. The DNA of the CDR3 is TGCGCCAGCAGTCAATCGAATCGGGCCAGGGGAAGGGAGACCCAGTACTTC.

A few counts support this clone. CDR3 loop: CASSPHLRTEAFF. The DNA for the CDR3 is TGTGCCAGTAGTCCCCATCTTCGGACTGAAGCTTTCTTT. The rearrangement links TRBV19 to TRBJ1-1; D is unresolved. The CDR3 contains 13 residues. V was cut by 5 bases and J by 5 bases, with 12 bases left in between. Germline loops: CDR1 LNHDA, CDR2 SQIVND (reference sequence).